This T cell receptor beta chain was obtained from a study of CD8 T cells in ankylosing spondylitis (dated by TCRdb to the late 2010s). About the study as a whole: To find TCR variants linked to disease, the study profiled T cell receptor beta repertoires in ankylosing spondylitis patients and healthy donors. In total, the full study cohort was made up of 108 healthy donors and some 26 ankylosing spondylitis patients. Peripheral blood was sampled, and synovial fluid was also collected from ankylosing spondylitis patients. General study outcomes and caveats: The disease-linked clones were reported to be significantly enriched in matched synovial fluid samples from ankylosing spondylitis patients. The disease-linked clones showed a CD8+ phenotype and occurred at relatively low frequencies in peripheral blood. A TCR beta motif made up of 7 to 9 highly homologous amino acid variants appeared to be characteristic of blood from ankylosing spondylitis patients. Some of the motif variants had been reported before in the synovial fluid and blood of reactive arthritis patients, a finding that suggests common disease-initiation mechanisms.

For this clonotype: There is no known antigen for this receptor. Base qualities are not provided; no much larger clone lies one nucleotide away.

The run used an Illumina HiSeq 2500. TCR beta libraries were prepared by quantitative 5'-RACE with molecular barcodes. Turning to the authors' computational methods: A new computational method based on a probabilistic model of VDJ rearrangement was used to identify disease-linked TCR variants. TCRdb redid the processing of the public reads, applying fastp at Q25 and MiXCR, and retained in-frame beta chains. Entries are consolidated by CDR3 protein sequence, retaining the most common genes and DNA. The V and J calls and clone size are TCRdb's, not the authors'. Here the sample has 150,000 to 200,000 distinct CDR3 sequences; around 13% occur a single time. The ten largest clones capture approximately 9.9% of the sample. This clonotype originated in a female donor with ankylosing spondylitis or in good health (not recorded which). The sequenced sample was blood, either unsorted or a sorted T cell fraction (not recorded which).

In nucleotide form, the sequence is TGTGCCACCAGTATTGGTCGATCAGAGGGGCTAGTCCTGGGGGGGCAGTTCTTC. Its translation is CATSIGRSEGLVLGGQFF. This receptor chain uses TRBV24-1 and TRBJ2-1; TRBD2 might be the D gene, on 6 matching bases. Spanning cysteine to phenylalanine, the CDR3 consists of 18 amino acids. The sequence is cut down to CDR3 DNA, 54 bases in frame from base 1. The germline V gene provides CDR1 KGHDR and CDR2 SFDVKD. The junction shows trimming of 6 bases on V and 12 bases on J, plus 32 bases between the germline ends.